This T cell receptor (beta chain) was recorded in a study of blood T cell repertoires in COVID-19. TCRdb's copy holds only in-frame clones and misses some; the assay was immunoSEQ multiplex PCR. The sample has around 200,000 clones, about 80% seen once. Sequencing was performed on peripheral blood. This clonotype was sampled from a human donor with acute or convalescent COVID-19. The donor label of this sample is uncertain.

The CDR3: CASREQGTNEKLFF. The CDR3 bases are TGTGCCAGTAGGGAACAGGGGACTAATGAAAAACTGTTTTTT. The V gene is TRBV19, the J gene TRBJ1-4; TRBD1 agrees at 7 bases. The CDR3 covers 14 residues. J was trimmed by 2 bases and V by 6 bases; bases with no gene match: 3. The V gene's germline CDR1 is LNHDA and CDR2 SQIVND (reference sequence).